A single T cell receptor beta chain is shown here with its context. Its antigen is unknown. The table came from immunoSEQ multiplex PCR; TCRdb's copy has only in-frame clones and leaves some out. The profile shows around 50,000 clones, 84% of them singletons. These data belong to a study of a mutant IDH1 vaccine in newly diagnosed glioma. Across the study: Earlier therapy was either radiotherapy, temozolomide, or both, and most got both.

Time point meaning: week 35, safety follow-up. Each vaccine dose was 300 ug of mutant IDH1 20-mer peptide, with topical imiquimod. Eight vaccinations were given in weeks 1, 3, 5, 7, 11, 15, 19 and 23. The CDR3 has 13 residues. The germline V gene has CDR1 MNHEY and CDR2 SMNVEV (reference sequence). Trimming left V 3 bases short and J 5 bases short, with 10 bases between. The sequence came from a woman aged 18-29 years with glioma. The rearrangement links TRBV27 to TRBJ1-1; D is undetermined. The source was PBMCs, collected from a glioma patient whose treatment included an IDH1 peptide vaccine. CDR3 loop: CASSFPVGTEAFF. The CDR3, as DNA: TGTGCCAGCAGTTTCCCGGTCGGGACTGAAGCTTTCTTT.